In its sample, the clone carrying this T cell receptor beta chain was seen a few times. Its target is unknown. This sample is drawn from a study of blood T cells in healthy people across ages. Study conclusions and caveats: Any changes in expanded clonotypes were possibly confounded, as donor CMV status remained unknown. A roughly linear age-dependent decrease characterized TCR beta diversity per million T cells. Correlation between TCR beta diversity and naive T cell percentage was strong.

Germline V gene lookup returns CDR1 DFQATT and CDR2 SNEGSKA (reference sequence). Trimming at V came to 3 bases and at J to 5 bases, leaving 12 bases not matched to a gene. The CDR3 extends over 15 amino acids. Through a sample-barcoded 5' primer and a J-beta primer mix, a second PCR was run for roughly 7 to 11 cycles. Each cDNA was tagged by a template-switch adaptor containing 12 random nucleotides. TCRdb fed the 5' RACE reads into MiXCR, producing one record per CDR3 protein. The repertoire includes nearly 1 million distinct CDR3 sequences, about 53% of them detected once, and roughly 23% sits in the top ten.

Input material: blood. J is TRBJ2-7 and V is TRBV20-1; 8 bases align to TRBD1. This TCR was sampled from a woman aged 60-70 years in good health. The CDR3 nucleotides read TGCAGTGCTAGTAGTCGGGACAGGATACCGGACGAGCAGTACTTC. Encoded protein: CSASSRDRIPDEQYF.